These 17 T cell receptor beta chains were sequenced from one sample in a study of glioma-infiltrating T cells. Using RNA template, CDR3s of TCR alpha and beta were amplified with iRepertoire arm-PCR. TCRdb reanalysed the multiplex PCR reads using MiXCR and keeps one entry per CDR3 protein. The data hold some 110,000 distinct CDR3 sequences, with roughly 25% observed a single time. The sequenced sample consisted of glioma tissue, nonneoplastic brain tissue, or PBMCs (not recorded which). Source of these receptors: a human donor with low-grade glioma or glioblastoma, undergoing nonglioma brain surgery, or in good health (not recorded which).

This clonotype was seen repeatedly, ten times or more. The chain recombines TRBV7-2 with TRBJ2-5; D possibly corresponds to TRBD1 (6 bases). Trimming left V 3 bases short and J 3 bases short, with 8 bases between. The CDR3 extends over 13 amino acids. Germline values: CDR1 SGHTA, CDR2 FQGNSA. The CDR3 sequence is CASSLGHKETQYF. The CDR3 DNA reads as TGTGCCAGCAGCTTGGGACACAAAGAGACCCAGTACTTC.

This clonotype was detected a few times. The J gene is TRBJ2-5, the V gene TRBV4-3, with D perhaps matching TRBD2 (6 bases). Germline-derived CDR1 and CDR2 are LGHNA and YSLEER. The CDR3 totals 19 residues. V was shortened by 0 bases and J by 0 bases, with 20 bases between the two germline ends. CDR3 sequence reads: CASSQDFFGGAEYQETQYF. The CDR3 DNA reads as TGCGCCAGCAGCCAAGACTTTTTTGGAGGGGCCGAATACCAAGAGACCCAGTACTTC.

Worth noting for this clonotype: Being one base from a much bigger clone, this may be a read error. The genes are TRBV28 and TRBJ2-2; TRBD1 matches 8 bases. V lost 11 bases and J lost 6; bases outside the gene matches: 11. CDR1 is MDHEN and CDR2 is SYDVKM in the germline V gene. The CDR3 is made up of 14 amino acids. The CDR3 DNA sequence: TGTGCCGGCTTTCCAGGGGGCCTTTCCGGGGAGCTGTTTTTT. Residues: CAGFPGGLSGELFF.

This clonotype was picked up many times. DNA for the CDR3: TGTGCCACCAGCTCCCGCAGGGTAGGCGAGCAGTACTTC. This translates into CATSSRRVGEQYF. This chain joins TRBV15 and TRBJ2-7; perhaps TRBD1 as D (5 bases). The V and J ends lost 5 bases and 6 bases respectively, with 14 bases between them. From germline, CDR1 is LNHNV and CDR2 YYDKDF (reference sequence). CDR3 length: 13 residues.

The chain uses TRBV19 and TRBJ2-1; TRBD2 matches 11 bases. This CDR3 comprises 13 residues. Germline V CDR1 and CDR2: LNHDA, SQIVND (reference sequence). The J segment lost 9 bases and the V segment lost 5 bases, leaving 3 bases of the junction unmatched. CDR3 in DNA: TGTGCCAGTAGTCCCCTAGCGGGGGGTGAGCAGTTCTTC. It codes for CASSPLAGGEQFF.

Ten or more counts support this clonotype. This chain's CDR3 is CASSFLDQPQHF. DNA of the CDR3: TGTGCCAGCAGCTTTTTAGATCAGCCCCAGCATTTT. The chain employs TRBV7-2 and TRBJ1-5; no firm D call. The germline gives CDR1 SGHTA, CDR2 FQGNSA. The V end was cut by 3 bases, the J end by 5 bases, with 5 bases between. CDR3 length: 12 residues.

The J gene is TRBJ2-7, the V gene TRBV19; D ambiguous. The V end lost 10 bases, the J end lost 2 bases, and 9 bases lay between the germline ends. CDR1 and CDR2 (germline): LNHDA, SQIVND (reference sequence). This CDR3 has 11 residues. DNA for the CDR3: TGTGCCACTCGGACCGCCTACGAGCAGTACTTC. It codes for CATRTAYEQYF.

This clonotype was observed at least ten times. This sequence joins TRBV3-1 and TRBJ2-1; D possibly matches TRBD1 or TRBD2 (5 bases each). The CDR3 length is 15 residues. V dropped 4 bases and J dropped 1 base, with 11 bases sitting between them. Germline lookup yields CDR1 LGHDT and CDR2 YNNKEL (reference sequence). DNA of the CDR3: TGTGCCAGCAGCCCCTCTTGGGGGTCCTACAATGAGCAGTTCTTC. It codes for CASSPSWGSYNEQFF.

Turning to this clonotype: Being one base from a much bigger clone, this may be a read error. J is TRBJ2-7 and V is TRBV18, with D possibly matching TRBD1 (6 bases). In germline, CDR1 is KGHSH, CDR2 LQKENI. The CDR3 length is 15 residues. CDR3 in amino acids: CASSPRADSSYDQYF. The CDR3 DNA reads TGTGCCAGCTCACCACGGGCGGACAGCTCCTACGATCAGTACTTC.

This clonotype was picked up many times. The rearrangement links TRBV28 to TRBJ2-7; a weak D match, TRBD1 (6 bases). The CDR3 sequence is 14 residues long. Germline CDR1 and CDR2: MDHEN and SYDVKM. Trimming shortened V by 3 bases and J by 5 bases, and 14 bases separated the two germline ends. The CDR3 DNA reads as TGTGCCAGCAGTTTGCTGGGGGCGCGGCACGAGCAGTACTTC. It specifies CASSLLGARHEQYF.

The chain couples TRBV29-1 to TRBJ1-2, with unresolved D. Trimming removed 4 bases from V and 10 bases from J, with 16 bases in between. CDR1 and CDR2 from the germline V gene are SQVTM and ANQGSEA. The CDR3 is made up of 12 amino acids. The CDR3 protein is CSVAGWRVVYTF. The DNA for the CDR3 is TGCAGCGTTGCCGGATGGCGGGTTGTCTACACCTTC. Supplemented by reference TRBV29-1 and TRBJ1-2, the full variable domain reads SAVISQKPSRDICQRGTSLTIQCQVDSQVTMMFWYRQQPGQSLTLIATANQGSEATYESGFVIDKFPISRPNLTFSTLTVSNMSPEDSSIYLCSVAGWRVVYTFGSGTRLTVV.

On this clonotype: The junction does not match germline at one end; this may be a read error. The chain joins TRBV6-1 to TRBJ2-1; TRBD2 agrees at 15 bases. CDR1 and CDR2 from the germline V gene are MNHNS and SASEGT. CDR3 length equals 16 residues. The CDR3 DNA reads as TGTGCCAGCAGTCCTCGGGGACTAGCGGGAGGAAATGAGCAGCTCTTC. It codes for CASSPRGLAGGNEQLF.

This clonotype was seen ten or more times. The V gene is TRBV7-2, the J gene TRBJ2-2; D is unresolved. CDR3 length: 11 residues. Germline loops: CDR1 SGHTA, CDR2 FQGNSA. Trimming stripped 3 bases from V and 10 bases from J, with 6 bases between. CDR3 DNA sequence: TGTGCCAGCAGCTTCAATGTGGAGCTGTTTTTT. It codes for CASSFNVELFF.

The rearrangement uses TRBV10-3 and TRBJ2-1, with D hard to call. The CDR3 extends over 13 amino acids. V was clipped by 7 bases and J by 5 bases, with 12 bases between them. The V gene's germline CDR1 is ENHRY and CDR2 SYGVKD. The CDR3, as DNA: TGTGCCATCACGATGGCCCACGACAATGAGCAGTTCTTC. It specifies CAITMAHDNEQFF.

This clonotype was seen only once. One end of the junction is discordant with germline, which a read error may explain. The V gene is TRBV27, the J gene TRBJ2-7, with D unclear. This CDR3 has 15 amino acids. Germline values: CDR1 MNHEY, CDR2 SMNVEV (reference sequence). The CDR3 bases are TGTGCCAGCAATCTCGGTTCAACCCAGCTGTACGAGCAGTCCTTC. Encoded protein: CASNLGSTQLYEQSF.

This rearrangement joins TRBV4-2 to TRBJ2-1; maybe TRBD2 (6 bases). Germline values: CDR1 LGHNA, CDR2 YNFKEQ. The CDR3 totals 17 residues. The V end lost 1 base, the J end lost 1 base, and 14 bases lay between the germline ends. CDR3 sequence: CASSQVAGPPSYNEQFF. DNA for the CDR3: TGTGCCAGCAGCCAAGTCGCGGGACCCCCTTCCTACAATGAGCAGTTCTTC.

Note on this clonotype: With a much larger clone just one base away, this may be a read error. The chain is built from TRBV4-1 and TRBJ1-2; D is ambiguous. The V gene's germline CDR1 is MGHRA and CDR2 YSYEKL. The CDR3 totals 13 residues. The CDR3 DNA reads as TGCGCCAGCAGCCAAGTCTCCGTGGGTGGCTGCACCTTC. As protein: CASSQVSVGGCTF.